This TCR beta chain was recovered during a study of shared clonotypes between healthy human individuals. Only in-frame clones appear in the TCRdb table, and some are missing; sequencing was by immunoSEQ multiplex PCR. The sample has over a million clones, 65% to 80% seen once; the top ten hold about 1.4%. Germline lookup yields CDR1 LGHNA and CDR2 YSLEER. This CDR3 contains 14 residues. V dropped 1 base and J dropped 8 bases, with 11 bases sitting between them. Details on this clone: What it recognizes is unknown.

Notes on the study in general: Researchers sampled blood only, noting tissue repertoires likely differ.

The TCR originated in a man aged 18 to 29 in good health. Sequences were obtained from memory CD4+ T cells sorted from blood. Subset indicated: CD45RA-negative fraction. The chain is built from TRBV4-3 and TRBJ1-4; D perhaps matches TRBD1 (5 bases). The CDR3 protein is CASSQGDGGEKLFF. CDR3 sequence (DNA): TGCGCCAGCAGCCAAGGGGACGGCGGGGAAAAACTGTTTTTT.